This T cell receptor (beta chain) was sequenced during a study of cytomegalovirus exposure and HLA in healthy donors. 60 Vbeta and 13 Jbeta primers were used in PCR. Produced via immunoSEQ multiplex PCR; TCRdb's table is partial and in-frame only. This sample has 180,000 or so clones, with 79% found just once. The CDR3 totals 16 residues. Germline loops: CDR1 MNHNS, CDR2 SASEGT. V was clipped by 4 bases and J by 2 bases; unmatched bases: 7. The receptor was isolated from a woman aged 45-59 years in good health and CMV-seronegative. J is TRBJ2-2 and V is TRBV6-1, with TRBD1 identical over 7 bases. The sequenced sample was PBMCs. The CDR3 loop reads CASSAQGLSNTGELFF. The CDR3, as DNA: TGTGCCAGCAGTGCACAGGGGTTGAGCAACACCGGGGAGCTGTTTTTT.